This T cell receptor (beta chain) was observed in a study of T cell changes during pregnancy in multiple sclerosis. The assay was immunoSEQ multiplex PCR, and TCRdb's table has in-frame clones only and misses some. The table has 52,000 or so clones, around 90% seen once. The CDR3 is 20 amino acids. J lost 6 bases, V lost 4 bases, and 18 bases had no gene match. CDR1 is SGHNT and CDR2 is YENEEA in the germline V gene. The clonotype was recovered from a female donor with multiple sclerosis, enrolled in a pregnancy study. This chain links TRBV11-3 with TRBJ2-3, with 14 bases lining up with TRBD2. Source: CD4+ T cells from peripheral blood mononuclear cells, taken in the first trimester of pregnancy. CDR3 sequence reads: CASSSKGTSGGTAFGDTQYF. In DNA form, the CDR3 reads TGTGCCAGCAGCTCAAAAGGGACTAGCGGGGGAACAGCTTTTGGTGATACGCAGTATTTT. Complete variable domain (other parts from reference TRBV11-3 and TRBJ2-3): EAGVVQSPRYKIIEKKQPVAFWCNPISGHNTLYWYLQNLGQGPELLIRYENEEAVDDSQLPKDRFSAERLKGVDSTLKIQPAELGDSAVYLCASSSKGTSGGTAFGDTQYFGPGTRLTVL.